Each of the 21 T cell receptor beta chains below was sequenced from the same sample in a study of T-cell memory formation after mild COVID-19. TCRdb reprocessed the 5' RACE reads with MiXCR, giving one entry per CDR3 protein. The sample lists about 560,000 distinct CDR3 sequences, approximately 15% occurring once. Sequencing was performed on PBMCs or a T cell subset sorted from them (not recorded which). The receptors derive from an adult woman who had mild COVID-19 (a few samples of this study predate the infection). Cell type and time point are not known.

The genes are TRBV10-3 and TRBJ2-3; TRBD2 agrees at 14 bases. This CDR3 spans 15 amino acids. Looked up from germline, CDR1 is ENHRY and CDR2 is SYGVKD. V lost 4 bases, J lost 3 bases, and 0 bases stayed unmatched. The CDR3 region has the DNA TGTGCCATCAGTGGACTAGCGGGAGGGACAGATACGCAGTATTTT. Translated, it gives CAISGLAGGTDTQYF.

This chain links TRBV7-8 with TRBJ2-7; D is ambiguous. The CDR3 consists of 13 residues. V was trimmed by 5 bases and J by 0 bases, leaving 8 bases between them. CDR1 is SGHVS and CDR2 is FQNEAQ in the germline V gene. The CDR3 DNA sequence: TGTGCCAGCAGCCAACAGATCTCCTACGAGCAGTACTTC. This translates into CASSQQISYEQYF.

This clonotype appeared a few times. The rearrangement uses TRBV2 and TRBJ2-3, with D possibly TRBD1 on 6 matching bases. V lost 10 bases and J 0 bases, leaving 17 bases between the germline ends. This CDR3 has 15 residues. CDR1 and CDR2 from the germline V gene are SNHLY and FYNNEI. CDR3 bases: TGTGCCACCTTTGCCTCAGGGGCGAGCACAGATACGCAGTATTTT. It specifies CATFASGASTDTQYF.

In its sample, this clonotype was seen a few times. This rearrangement joins TRBV18 to TRBJ2-3; 8 bases align to TRBD1. Per the germline V gene, CDR1 is KGHSH and CDR2 is LQKENI. This CDR3 region has 14 residues. J lost 3 bases, V lost 3 bases, and 2 bases had no gene match. The CDR3: CASSPDRVTDTQYF. The CDR3 DNA reads TGTGCCAGCTCACCGGACAGGGTTACAGATACGCAGTATTTT.

This clonotype was observed a handful of times. The chain couples TRBV29-1 to TRBJ2-1; 8 bases fit TRBD2. CDR3 length equals 16 residues. V was clipped by 0 bases and J by 3 bases; unmatched bases: 7. Germline V gene lookup returns CDR1 SQVTM and CDR2 ANQGSEA. The CDR3 nucleotides read TGCAGCGTTGAAGATACCCCTAGCGGGTTCTACAATGAGCAGTTCTTC. It encodes CSVEDTPSGFYNEQFF.

This clonotype has just a few counts. The chain combines TRBV5-5 with TRBJ1-2; TRBD1 is a possible D gene (5 bases). Trimming took off 2 bases at V and 4 bases at J, with 12 bases between the two ends. Germline assignment: CDR1 SGHKS and CDR2 YYEKEE (reference sequence). The CDR3 is 14 residues long. The CDR3 nucleotides read TGTGCCAGCAGCTTACCCGGGACGCTCTATGGCTACACCTTC. Amino acids: CASSLPGTLYGYTF.

This clonotype was recorded at least ten times. The V gene is TRBV19, the J gene TRBJ2-7, with D tentatively TRBD1 or TRBD2 (5 bases each). With 5 bases removed from V and 4 bases from J, the gap between germline ends came to 18 bases. Looked up from germline, CDR1 is LNHDA and CDR2 is SQIVND (reference sequence). This CDR3 is built from 15 residues. The DNA of the CDR3 is TGTGCCAGTAGTCCTCCGGGGACCCGGCTATACGAGCAGTACTTC. This codes for CASSPPGTRLYEQYF.

In the case of this clonotype: With a much larger clone just one base away, this may be a read error. CDR3 nucleotide sequence: TGTGCCAGCAGCATATTACCCCCGGGACAGGGTCAGCCCCAGCATTTT. As protein: CASSILPPGQGQPQHF. The rearrangement uses TRBV7-2 and TRBJ1-5; 9 nucleotides agree with TRBD1. Germline V lookup: CDR1 SGHTA, CDR2 FQGNSA. The CDR3 has 16 residues. The J segment lost 6 bases and the V segment lost 5 bases, leaving 11 bases of the junction unmatched.

The table lists this clonotype with many counts. The chain links TRBV7-2 to TRBJ2-7, with D hard to call. The germline gives CDR1 SGHTA, CDR2 FQGNSA. V lost 2 bases and J 7 bases, leaving 18 bases between the germline ends. CDR3 length equals 15 residues. This CDR3 reads CASSLTAQSRREQYF. The CDR3 DNA reads as TGTGCCAGCAGCTTAACTGCTCAATCCCGTAGGGAGCAGTACTTC.

The rearrangement uses TRBV9 and TRBJ2-7, with 12 bases matching TRBD2. Germline V CDR1 and CDR2: SGDLS, YYNGEE. The CDR3 is 15 residues long. Germline trimming cut 3 bases from V and 5 bases from J; bases unmatched to any gene: 6. The DNA for the CDR3 is TGTGCCAGCAGCGCTAGCGGGAGGGGAGGCGACGAGCAGTACTTC. Protein sequence: CASSASGRGGDEQYF.

This clonotype has a handful of counts. V is TRBV21-1 and J is TRBJ2-5. TRBV21-1 is classified as a pseudogene. This CDR3 has 14 residues. CDR3 region: CASSNLRQQETQYF. In DNA form, the CDR3 reads TGTGCCAGCAGCAACCTGAGGCAACAAGAGACCCAGTACTTC.

As for this clonotype: Compared with germline, one end of the junction differs, possibly owing to a read error. The V call is TRBV5-1, the J call TRBJ1-2, with D perhaps TRBD1 (6 bases). The CDR3 has 15 residues. Germline CDR1 and CDR2: SGHRS and YFSETQ. The CDR3 is CASRLDQQGGYGYTF. The CDR3 coding sequence is TGCGCCAGCAGATTGGACCAACAGGGAGGCTATGGCTACACCTTC.

The CDR3 loop reads CSASRDFYNSPLHF. The DNA for the CDR3 is TGCAGTGCCTCCCGGGACTTTTATAATTCACCCCTCCACTTT. The rearrangement joins TRBV20-1 to TRBJ1-6; the D gene is possibly TRBD1 (5 bases). V lost 6 bases and J lost 4, with 13 bases in between. Germline-derived CDR1 and CDR2 are DFQATT and SNEGSKA (reference sequence). This CDR3 is 14 amino acids long.

The chain joins TRBV3-1 to TRBJ1-1, with 7 bases fitting TRBD1. CDR1 and CDR2 from the germline V gene are LGHDT and YNNKEL (reference sequence). This CDR3 has 20 amino acids. With V trimmed by 0 bases and J by 0 bases, 16 bases remained unmatched. The CDR3 spells CASSQDLGPPGGIVNTEAFF. CDR3 DNA: TGTGCCAGCAGCCAAGATCTGGGGCCGCCAGGGGGTATTGTGAACACTGAAGCTTTCTTT.

This clonotype showed up just a few times. The rearrangement links TRBV14 to TRBJ2-3; D is uncertain. The CDR3 contains 12 residues. The V end lost 1 base, the J end lost 10 bases, and 9 bases lay between the germline ends. Germline CDR1 is SGHDN and CDR2 is FVKESK. As DNA, the CDR3 is TGTGCCAGCAGCCAAGGGCTAGTTCCGCAGTATTTT. Translated, it gives CASSQGLVPQYF.

The chain has TRBV12-3 or TRBV12-4 and TRBJ2-1; D is ambiguous. The CDR3 totals 13 residues. V gave up 2 bases and J gave up 10 bases, with 12 bases separating them. The CDR3 DNA follows: TGTGCCAGCAGTTTATCGAGTACCAAAGAGCAGTTCTTC. As protein: CASSLSSTKEQFF.

The V and J genes are TRBV18 and TRBJ2-1; 10 bases are a match to TRBD2. The germline V gene has CDR1 KGHSH and CDR2 LQKENI. V lost 3 bases to trimming and J lost 2 bases; unmatched junction nucleotides: 7. CDR3 length: 17 residues. CDR3 DNA: TGTGCCAGCTCACCCTCTAGCGGGGGCCATGCCTACAATGAGCAGTTCTTC. Its translation: CASSPSSGGHAYNEQFF.

This clonotype was counted only a few times. The chain uses TRBV27 and TRBJ2-3; unclear D gene. The V and J ends lost 6 bases and 1 base respectively, with 11 bases between them. The CDR3 is 14 residues long. Per the germline V gene, CDR1 is MNHEY and CDR2 is SMNVEV (reference sequence). The CDR3, as DNA: TGTGCCAGCAGACCACCCAGAGGCACAGATACGCAGTATTTT. Its translation is CASRPPRGTDTQYF.

This clonotype was seen only a few times. CDR3 in amino acids: CASSHSTGSANEQFF. In nucleotides, the CDR3 is TGCGCCAGCAGCCATTCGACAGGGTCTGCGAATGAGCAGTTCTTC. V is TRBV4-1 and J is TRBJ2-1; 7 nucleotides agree with TRBD1. Germline loops: CDR1 MGHRA, CDR2 YSYEKL. V was clipped by 3 bases and J by 7 bases; unmatched bases: 9. This CDR3 comprises 15 residues.

The chain links TRBV7-8 to TRBJ1-2, with TRBD1 matching 9 bases. CDR3 size: 15 residues. The germline V gene has CDR1 SGHVS and CDR2 FQNEAQ. The trim removed 1 base at V and 6 bases at J, leaving 6 bases unmatched. Written as DNA, the CDR3 is TGTGCCAGCAGCTTAGGCCGGGACAGGGTACATGGCTACACCTTC. Translating gives CASSLGRDRVHGYTF.

This clonotype was observed a few times. This chain links TRBV29-1 with TRBJ1-4; 8 bases line up with TRBD1. This CDR3 has 15 amino acids. The V and J ends lost 5 bases and 8 bases, in that order; junction bases with no gene match: 13. The germline V gene encodes CDR1 SQVTM and CDR2 ANQGSEA. The CDR3 reads CSVSSFQGAREKLFF. The CDR3 DNA reads as TGCAGCGTTTCCTCTTTCCAGGGGGCGCGGGAAAAACTGTTTTTT.